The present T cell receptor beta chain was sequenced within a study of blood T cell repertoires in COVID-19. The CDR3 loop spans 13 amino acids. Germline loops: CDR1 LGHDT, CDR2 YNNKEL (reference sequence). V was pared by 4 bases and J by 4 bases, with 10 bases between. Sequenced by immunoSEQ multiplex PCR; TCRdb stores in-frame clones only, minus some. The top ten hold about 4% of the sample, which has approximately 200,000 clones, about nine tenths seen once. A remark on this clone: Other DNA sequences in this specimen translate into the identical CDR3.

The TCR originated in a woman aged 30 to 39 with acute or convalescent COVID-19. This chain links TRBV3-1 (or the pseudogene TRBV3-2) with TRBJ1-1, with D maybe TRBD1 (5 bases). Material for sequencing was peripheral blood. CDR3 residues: CASSLRRGTEAFF. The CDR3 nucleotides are TGTGCCAGCAGCCTTAGGAGGGGCACTGAAGCTTTCTTT.